This TCR beta chain was captured by sequencing in a study of CD8 T cells in ankylosing spondylitis. General study results and limits: Among TCR beta sequences, a motif of roughly 8 highly homologous variants appeared characteristic of ankylosing spondylitis blood.

TCRdb redid the calling of the 5' RACE reads with MiXCR, one entry per CDR3 protein. The sample has around 490,000 distinct CDR3 sequences, under 5.5% seen once. About this clonotype itself: Its antigen remains unknown.

The CDR3 loop spans 14 amino acids. Germline V gene data show CDR1 as MGHDK and CDR2 as SYGVNS. Trimming cost V 1 base and J 2 bases, with 9 bases left between them. The sequenced sample was blood, either unsorted or a sorted T cell fraction (not recorded which). The TCR originated in a male donor with ankylosing spondylitis. The chain is built from TRBV25-1 and TRBJ2-7, with D possibly being TRBD2 (5 bases). The CDR3 region is CASSEFTGTYEQYF. In DNA, the CDR3 is TGTGCCAGCAGTGAATTCACGGGGACCTACGAGCAGTACTTC.